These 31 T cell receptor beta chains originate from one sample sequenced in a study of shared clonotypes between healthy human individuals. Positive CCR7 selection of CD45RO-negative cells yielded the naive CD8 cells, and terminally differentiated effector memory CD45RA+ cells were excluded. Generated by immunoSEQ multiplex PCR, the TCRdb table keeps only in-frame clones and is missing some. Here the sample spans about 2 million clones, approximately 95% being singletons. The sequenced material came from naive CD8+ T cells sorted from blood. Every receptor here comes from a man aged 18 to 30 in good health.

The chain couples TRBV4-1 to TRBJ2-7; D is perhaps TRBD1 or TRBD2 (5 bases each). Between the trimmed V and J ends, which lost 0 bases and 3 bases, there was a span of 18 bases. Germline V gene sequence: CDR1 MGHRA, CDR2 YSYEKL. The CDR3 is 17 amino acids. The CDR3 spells CASSQDHLGAGLYEQYF. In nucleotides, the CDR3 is TGCGCCAGCAGCCAAGATCATTTAGGGGCGGGCCTCTACGAGCAGTACTTC.

CDR3 nucleotide sequence: TGTGCCAGCAGTTTAAGGACGGGACACTACAATGAGCAGTTCTTC. Translated, it gives CASSLRTGHYNEQFF. The chain couples TRBV27 to TRBJ2-1; maybe TRBD1 (6 bases). The germline CDR1 and CDR2 sequences are MNHEY and SMNVEV (reference sequence). V shed 2 bases and J shed 3 bases, with 11 bases lying between them. This CDR3 comprises 15 residues.

This chain's CDR3 is CAMDYEQYF. CDR3 nucleotides: TGTGCCATGGACTACGAGCAGTACTTC. The chain has TRBV6-5 and TRBJ2-7; D call uncertain. Deletions cut 10 bases from V and 3 bases from J, with 4 bases between. The CDR3 is 9 residues long. CDR1 is MNHEY and CDR2 is SVGAGI in the germline V gene.

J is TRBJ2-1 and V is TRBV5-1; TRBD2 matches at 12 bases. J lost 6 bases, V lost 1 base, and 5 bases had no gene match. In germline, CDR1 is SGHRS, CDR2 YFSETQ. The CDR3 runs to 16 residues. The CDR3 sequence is CASSLSPGLAGNEQFF. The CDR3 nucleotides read TGCGCCAGCAGCTTGTCACCGGGACTAGCGGGCAATGAGCAGTTCTTC.

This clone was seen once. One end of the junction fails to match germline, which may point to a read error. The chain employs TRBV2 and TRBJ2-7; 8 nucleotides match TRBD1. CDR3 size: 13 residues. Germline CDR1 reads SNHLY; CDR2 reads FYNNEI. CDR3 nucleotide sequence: TGTGCCAGCAGAGAAGGACAGGGCAACGAGCAGTACTTC. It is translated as CASREGQGNEQYF.

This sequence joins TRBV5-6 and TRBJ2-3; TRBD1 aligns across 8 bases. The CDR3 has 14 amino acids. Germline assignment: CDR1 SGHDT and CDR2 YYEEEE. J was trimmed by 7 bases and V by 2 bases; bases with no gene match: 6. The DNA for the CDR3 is TGTGCCAGCAGCTTCCAGGGGGCTGTCAATACGCAGTATTTT. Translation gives CASSFQGAVNTQYF.

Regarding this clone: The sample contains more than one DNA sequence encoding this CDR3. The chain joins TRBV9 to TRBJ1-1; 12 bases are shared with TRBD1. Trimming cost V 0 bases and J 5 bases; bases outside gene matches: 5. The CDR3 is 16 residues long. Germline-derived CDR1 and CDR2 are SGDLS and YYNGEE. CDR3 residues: CASSVVGTGGWTEAFF. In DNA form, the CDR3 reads TGTGCCAGCAGCGTAGTGGGGACAGGGGGCTGGACTGAAGCTTTCTTT.

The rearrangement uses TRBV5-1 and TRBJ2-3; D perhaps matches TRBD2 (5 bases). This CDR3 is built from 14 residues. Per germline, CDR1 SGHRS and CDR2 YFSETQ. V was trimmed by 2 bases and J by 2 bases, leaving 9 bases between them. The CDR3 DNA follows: TGCGCCAGCAGCTTCGAGGGCTACACAGATACGCAGTATTTT. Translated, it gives CASSFEGYTDTQYF.

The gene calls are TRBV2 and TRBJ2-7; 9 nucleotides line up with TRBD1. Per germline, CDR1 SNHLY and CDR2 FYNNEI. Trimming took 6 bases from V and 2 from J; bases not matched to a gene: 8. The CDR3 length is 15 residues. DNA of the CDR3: TGTGCCAGCAGCCCGGGACAGGGAGCCCCCTACGAGCAGTACTTC. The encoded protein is CASSPGQGAPYEQYF.

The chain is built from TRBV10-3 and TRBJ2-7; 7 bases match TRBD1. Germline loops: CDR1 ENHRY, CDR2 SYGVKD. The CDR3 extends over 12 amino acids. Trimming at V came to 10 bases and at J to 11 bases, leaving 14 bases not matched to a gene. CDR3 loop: CATMGDNGQEYF. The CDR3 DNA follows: TGTGCCACCATGGGGGATAATGGACAGGAGTACTTC.

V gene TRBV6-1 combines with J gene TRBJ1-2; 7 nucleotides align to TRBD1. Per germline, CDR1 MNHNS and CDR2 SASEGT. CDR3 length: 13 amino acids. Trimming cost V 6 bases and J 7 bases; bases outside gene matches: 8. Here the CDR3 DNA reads TGTGCCAGCAGCGAACAGGGGTCCACTGGCTACACCTTC. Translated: CASSEQGSTGYTF.

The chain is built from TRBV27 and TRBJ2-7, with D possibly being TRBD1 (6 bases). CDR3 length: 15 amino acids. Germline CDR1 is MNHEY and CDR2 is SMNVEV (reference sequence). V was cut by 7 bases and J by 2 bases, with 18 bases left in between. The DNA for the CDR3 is TGTGCCAGCACCGAATCCAGGGGCCAACCCTACGAGCAGTACTTC. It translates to CASTESRGQPYEQYF.

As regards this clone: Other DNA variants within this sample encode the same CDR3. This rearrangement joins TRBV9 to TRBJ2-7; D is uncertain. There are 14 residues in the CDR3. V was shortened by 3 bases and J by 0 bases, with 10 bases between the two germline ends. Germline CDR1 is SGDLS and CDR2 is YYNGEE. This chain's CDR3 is CASSAYSSSYEQYF. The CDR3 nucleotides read TGTGCCAGCAGCGCCTACAGTAGCTCCTACGAGCAGTACTTC.

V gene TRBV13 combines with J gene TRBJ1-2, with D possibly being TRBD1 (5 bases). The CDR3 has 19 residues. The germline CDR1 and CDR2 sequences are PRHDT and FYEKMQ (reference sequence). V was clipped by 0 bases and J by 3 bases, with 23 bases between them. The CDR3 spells CASSLGALQPGPQDYGYTF. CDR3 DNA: TGTGCCAGCAGCTTAGGCGCTCTTCAACCGGGACCCCAGGACTATGGCTACACCTTC.

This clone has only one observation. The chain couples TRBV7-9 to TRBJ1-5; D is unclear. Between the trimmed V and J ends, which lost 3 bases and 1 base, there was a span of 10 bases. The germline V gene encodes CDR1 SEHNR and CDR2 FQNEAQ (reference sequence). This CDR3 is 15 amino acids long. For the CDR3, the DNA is TGTGCCAGCAGCTTCGACGGGGAGAGCAATCAGCCCCAGCATTTT. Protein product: CASSFDGESNQPQHF.

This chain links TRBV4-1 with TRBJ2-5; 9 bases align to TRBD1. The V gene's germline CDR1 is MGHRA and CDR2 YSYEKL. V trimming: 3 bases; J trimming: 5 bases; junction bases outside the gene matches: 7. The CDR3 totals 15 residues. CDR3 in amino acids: CASSHRTGGGETQYF. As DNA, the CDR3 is TGCGCCAGCAGCCACCGTACAGGGGGCGGGGAGACCCAGTACTTC.

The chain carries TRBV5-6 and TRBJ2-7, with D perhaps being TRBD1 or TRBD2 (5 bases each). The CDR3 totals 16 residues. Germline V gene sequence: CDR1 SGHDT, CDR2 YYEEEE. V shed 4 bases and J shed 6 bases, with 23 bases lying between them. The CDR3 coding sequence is TGTGCCAGCAGCCCTTGGTTCCGGGACCAAAGGGGCGAGCAGTACTTC. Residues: CASSPWFRDQRGEQYF.

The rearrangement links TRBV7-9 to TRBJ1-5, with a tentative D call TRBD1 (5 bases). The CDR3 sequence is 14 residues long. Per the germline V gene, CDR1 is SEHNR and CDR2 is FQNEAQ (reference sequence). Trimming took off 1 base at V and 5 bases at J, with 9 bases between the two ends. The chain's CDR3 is CASSLGIGDQPQHF. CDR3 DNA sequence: TGTGCCAGCAGCTTAGGTATAGGGGATCAGCCCCAGCATTTT.

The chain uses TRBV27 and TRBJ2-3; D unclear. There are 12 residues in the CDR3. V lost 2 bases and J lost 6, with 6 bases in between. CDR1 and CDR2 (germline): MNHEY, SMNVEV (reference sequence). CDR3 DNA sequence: TGTGCCAGCAGTTTACACGCCGATACGCAGTATTTT. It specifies CASSLHADTQYF.

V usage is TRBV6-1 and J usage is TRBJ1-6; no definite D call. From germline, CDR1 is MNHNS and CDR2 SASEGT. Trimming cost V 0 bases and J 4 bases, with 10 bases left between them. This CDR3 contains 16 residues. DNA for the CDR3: TGTGCCAGCAGTGAAGCGCGCGGGATGTATAATTCACCCCTCCACTTT. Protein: CASSEARGMYNSPLHF.

The CDR3 DNA follows: TGTGCCAGCAGCGACGGGGCTGGGCAGTACTTC. Amino acid sequence: CASSDGAGQYF. The chain couples TRBV6-1 to TRBJ2-7; D tentatively reads TRBD1 or TRBD2 (5 bases each). CDR1 MNHNS and CDR2 SASEGT come from the germline V gene. V was cut by 6 bases and J by 9 bases, with 12 bases left in between. This CDR3 spans 11 amino acids.

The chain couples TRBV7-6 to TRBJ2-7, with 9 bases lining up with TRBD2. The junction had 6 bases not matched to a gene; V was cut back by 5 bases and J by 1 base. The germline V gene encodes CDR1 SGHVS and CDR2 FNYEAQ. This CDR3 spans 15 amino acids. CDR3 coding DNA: TGTGCCAGCAGCCTCAGACTAGCGGCTTCCTACGAGCAGTACTTC. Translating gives CASSLRLAASYEQYF.

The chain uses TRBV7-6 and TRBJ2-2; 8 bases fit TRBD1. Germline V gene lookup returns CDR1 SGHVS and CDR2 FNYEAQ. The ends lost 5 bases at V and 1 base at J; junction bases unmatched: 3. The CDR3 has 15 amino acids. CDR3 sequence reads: CASSRGQENTGELFF. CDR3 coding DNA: TGTGCCAGCAGCCGGGGACAGGAGAACACCGGGGAGCTGTTTTTT.

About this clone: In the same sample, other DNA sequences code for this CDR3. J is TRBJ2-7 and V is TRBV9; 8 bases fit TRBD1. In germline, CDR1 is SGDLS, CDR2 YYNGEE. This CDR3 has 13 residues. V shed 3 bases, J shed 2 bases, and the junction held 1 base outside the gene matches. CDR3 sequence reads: CASSATGAYEQYF. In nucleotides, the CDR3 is TGTGCCAGCAGCGCGACAGGGGCCTACGAGCAGTACTTC.

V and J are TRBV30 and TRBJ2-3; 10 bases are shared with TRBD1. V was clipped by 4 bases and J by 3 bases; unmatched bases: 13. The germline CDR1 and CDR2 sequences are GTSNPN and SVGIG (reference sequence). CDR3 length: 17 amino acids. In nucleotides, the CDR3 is TGTGCCTGGAACATCGGGACAGGGGTAGTAAGTACAGATACGCAGTATTTT. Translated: CAWNIGTGVVSTDTQYF.

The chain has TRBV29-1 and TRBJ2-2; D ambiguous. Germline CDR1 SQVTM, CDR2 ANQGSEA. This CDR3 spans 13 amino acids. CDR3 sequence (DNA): TGCAGTATTCGAGCCGAGAGCCCCGGGGAGCTGTTTTTT. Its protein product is CSIRAESPGELFF.

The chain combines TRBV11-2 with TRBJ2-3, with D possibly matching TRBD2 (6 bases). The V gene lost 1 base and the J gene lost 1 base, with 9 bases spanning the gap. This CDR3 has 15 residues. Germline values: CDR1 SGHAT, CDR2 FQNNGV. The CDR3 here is CASSLGEAGTDTQYF. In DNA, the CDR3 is TGTGCCAGCAGCTTAGGGGAGGCCGGCACAGATACGCAGTATTTT.

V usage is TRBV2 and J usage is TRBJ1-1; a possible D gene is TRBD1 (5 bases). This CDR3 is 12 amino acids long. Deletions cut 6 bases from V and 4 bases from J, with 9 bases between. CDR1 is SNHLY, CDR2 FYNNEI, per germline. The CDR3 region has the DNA TGTGCCAGCAGACCAGGGAGCACTGAAGCTTTCTTT. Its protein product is CASRPGSTEAFF.

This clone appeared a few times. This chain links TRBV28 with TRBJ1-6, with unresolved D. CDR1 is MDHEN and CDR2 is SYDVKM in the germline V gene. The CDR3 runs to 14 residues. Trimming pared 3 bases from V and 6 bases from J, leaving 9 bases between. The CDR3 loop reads CASSFGHPNSPLHF. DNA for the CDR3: TGTGCCAGCAGTTTTGGTCACCCTAATTCACCCCTCCACTTT.

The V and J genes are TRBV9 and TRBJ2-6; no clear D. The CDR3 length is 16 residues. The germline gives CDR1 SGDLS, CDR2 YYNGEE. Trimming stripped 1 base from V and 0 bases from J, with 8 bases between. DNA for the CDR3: TGTGCCAGCAGCGTACGGTACGGCTCTGGGGCCAACGTCCTGACTTTC. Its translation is CASSVRYGSGANVLTF.

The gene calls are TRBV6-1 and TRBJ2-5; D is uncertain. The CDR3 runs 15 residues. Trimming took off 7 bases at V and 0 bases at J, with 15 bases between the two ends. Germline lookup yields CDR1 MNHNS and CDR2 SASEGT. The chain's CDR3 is CASTSSPLNQETQYF. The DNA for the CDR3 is TGTGCCAGCACGTCATCGCCGCTAAACCAAGAGACCCAGTACTTC.